These T cell receptor beta chains were read from a single sample in a study of blood T cells in healthy people across ages. From the 5' RACE reads, TCRdb called clonotypes with MiXCR, one entry per CDR3 protein. In the table there are approximately 850,000 distinct CDR3 sequences, 58% of which are singletons. Source material: blood. All receptors come from a man aged 30-40 years in good health. Each CDR3 is given with its conserved first and last residue. Fields, in order: CDR3 protein, CDR3 DNA, J gene, D gene, CDR3 length, clone size, V gene. A D gene is named only where the DNA matches it firmly. Not every row has a clone size; where given, it reads once, few, many or a size class.

CSVANTGANVLTF,TGCAGCGTTGCGAACACTGGGGCCAACGTCCTGACTTTC,TRBJ2-6,NA,13,few,TRBV29-1
CSASPPRGISNEQYF,TGCAGTGCTAGCCCCCCCCGGGGGATTAGCAACGAGCAGTACTTC,TRBJ2-7,NA,15,few,TRBV20-1
CASSQASGEYPSYEQYF,TGCGCCAGCAGCCAAGCTAGCGGGGAGTATCCCTCCTACGAGCAGTACTTC,TRBJ2-7,TRBD2,17,NA,TRBV4-3
CASGGQGEQPQHF,TGTGCCAGCGGGGGGCAGGGCGAGCAGCCCCAGCATTTT,TRBJ1-5,NA,13,NA,TRBV6-5
CASSPYNYEQYF,TGTGCCAGCAGCCCGTACAACTACGAGCAGTACTTC,TRBJ2-7,NA,12,NA,TRBV7-9
CASNPGLAGANEQFF,TGCGCCAGCAACCCCGGACTAGCGGGGGCGAATGAGCAGTTCTTC,TRBJ2-1,TRBD2,15,NA,TRBV5-1
CASSLKVHYEQYF,TGTGCCAGCAGTTTAAAGGTCCACTACGAGCAGTACTTC,TRBJ2-7,NA,13,NA,TRBV12-3/TRBV12-4
CASSLETPSEQFF,TGTGCCAGCAGCTTAGAGACTCCCTCCGAGCAGTTCTTC,TRBJ2-1,NA,13,few,TRBV7-2
CASSVWANRSGANVLTF,TGTGCCAGCAGCGTATGGGCCAATCGTTCTGGGGCCAACGTCCTGACTTTC,TRBJ2-6,NA,17,NA,TRBV9
CASSKERGQGARNTEAFF,TGTGCCAGCAGCAAAGAAAGAGGGCAGGGGGCGCGGAACACTGAAGCTTTCTTT,TRBJ1-1,NA,18,NA,TRBV21-1
CASSLDRDRVTEAFF,TGTGCCAGCAGTTTAGACCGGGACAGGGTAACTGAAGCTTTCTTT,TRBJ1-1,TRBD1,15,few,TRBV12-3/TRBV12-4
CASSLPSGRAREQYF,TGTGCCAGCAGTTTACCTAGCGGGAGGGCGCGCGAGCAGTACTTC,TRBJ2-7,TRBD2,15,few,TRBV28
CASSPQAGGSYEQYF,TGCGCCAGCAGCCCGCAAGCGGGGGGCTCCTACGAGCAGTACTTC,TRBJ2-7,TRBD2,15,few,TRBV5-1